This T cell receptor (beta chain) was profiled in a study of T cells in localized non-small cell lung cancer. Overall study results and limits: Adjacent lung was found to contain a median roughly 58 of the top 100 tumor clones. A denser population of T cells in blood accompanied longer overall survival. There was higher T cell clonality in uninvolved adjacent lung than in tumor, and it was highest there.

In the case of this clone: As yet, its antigen is unknown.

Sequenced by immunoSEQ multiplex PCR; TCRdb stores in-frame clones only, minus some. This table holds about 33,000 clones, around four fifths found once. The CDR3 extends over 10 amino acids. The V segment lost 8 bases and the J segment 11 bases; nucleotides outside the gene matches: 5. CDR1 is MRHNA, CDR2 SNTAGT, per germline. The source of this sequence is a male donor aged 60 or older with stage II squamous cell lung carcinoma. V gene TRBV6-4 combines with J gene TRBJ1-1, with TRBD1 identical over 7 bases. This material consisted of peripheral blood, taken before any cancer treatment. The CDR3 region has the DNA TGTGCCAGCGGGACAGTTGGGGCTTTCTTT. Its translation: CASGTVGAFF.